This is a list of T cell receptor beta chains from one sample in a study of cytomegalovirus exposure and HLA in healthy donors. Here immunoSEQ multiplex PCR was the method, and the copy in TCRdb shows in-frame clones only, minus some. Here the sample spans 95,000 to 150,000 clones, more than 75% being singletons. The sequencing input was PBMCs. Receptors originate from a man between 35 and 55 years old in good health and CMV-seronegative. CDR3s include the opening cysteine and the closing phenylalanine or tryptophan.

J gene: TRBJ2-4; V gene: TRBV18; CDR3 protein: CASSQTGLENIQYF
J gene: TRBJ2-2; V gene: TRBV14; CDR3 protein: CASSRQQSPGELFF
J gene: TRBJ1-5; V gene: TRBV27; CDR3 protein: CASSLWASNQPQHF
J gene: TRBJ1-5; V gene: TRBV2; CDR3 protein: CASSRGSNQPQHF
J gene: TRBJ1-1; V gene: TRBV2; CDR3 protein: CAKPARRDASEAFF
J gene: TRBJ2-2; V gene: TRBV2; CDR3 protein: CASTRDTGELFF
J gene: TRBJ2-2; V gene: TRBV9; CDR3 protein: CASRRTSNTGELFF
J gene: TRBJ2-3; V gene: TRBV7-9; CDR3 protein: CASSLARLTDTQYF
J gene: TRBJ1-1; V gene: TRBV9; CDR3 protein: CASSVGGTGGLNTEAFF
J gene: TRBJ2-5; V gene: TRBV29-1; CDR3 protein: CSVEDLDRAQETQYF
J gene: TRBJ1-1; V gene: TRBV9; CDR3 protein: CASSPAGGGASTKNTEAFF
J gene: TRBJ2-6; V gene: TRBV5-1; CDR3 protein: CASSGMPGSNSGANVLTF
J gene: TRBJ2-3; V gene: TRBV7-2; CDR3 protein: CASSLGYSAGGWNTQYF
J gene: TRBJ1-2; V gene: TRBV11-2; CDR3 protein: CASSRGQGIDGYTF
J gene: TRBJ1-2; V gene: TRBV6-5; CDR3 protein: CASRQQGYGYTF
J gene: TRBJ1-5; V gene: TRBV19; CDR3 protein: CASSKNPTGDSNQPQHF
J gene: TRBJ1-1; V gene: TRBV7-2; CDR3 protein: CASSFRGSGTEAFF
J gene: TRBJ2-1; V gene: TRBV2; CDR3 protein: CASRTRYYNEQFF
J gene: TRBJ1-2; V gene: TRBV7-2; CDR3 protein: CASSQHGGANYGYTF
J gene: TRBJ2-7; V gene: TRBV11-2; CDR3 protein: CASSLERTASYEQYF
J gene: TRBJ1-2; V gene: TRBV19; CDR3 protein: CASSPPPFGRAYGYTF
J gene: TRBJ2-1; V gene: TRBV13; CDR3 protein: CASSQGQGADNEQFF
J gene: TRBJ1-2; V gene: TRBV7-9; CDR3 protein: CASSLGIGGAYGYTF
J gene: TRBJ1-1; V gene: TRBV4-1; CDR3 protein: CASSWMTGNTEAFF
J gene: TRBJ2-2; V gene: TRBV5-4; CDR3 protein: CASSQRTGANTGELFF
J gene: TRBJ1-4; V gene: TRBV2; CDR3 protein: CASRWGTGSANEKLFF
J gene: TRBJ1-1; V gene: TRBV7-2; CDR3 protein: CASSFSVVTEAFF
J gene: TRBJ1-1; V gene: TRBV27; CDR3 protein: CASSPITGIHTEAFF
J gene: TRBJ2-3; V gene: TRBV7-2; CDR3 protein: CASNGGTDTQYF
J gene: TRBJ2-1; V gene: TRBV2; CDR3 protein: CASSSQGAPGNEQFF
J gene: TRBJ1-1; V gene: TRBV5-1; CDR3 protein: CASSLERTGIAEAFF
J gene: TRBJ1-2; V gene: TRBV10-3; CDR3 protein: CATEAISNYGYTF
J gene: TRBJ1-2; V gene: TRBV4-1; CDR3 protein: CASSQDLIGRVGGYTF
J gene: TRBJ1-2; V gene: TRBV19; CDR3 protein: CASSTAGGIIGSSGYTF
J gene: TRBJ2-5; V gene: TRBV4-2; CDR3 protein: CASSDRRETQYF
J gene: TRBJ1-1; V gene: TRBV7-8; CDR3 protein: CASSSVEAAEAFF
J gene: TRBJ2-3; V gene: TRBV6-5; CDR3 protein: CASSYFGGAGTDTQYF
J gene: TRBJ1-2; V gene: TRBV7-3; CDR3 protein: CASSDTGGDGYTF
J gene: NA; V gene: TRBV7-2; CDR3 protein: CASSYRQTYEQYF
J gene: TRBJ1-4; V gene: TRBV4-1; CDR3 protein: CASSQGMGLGLREKLFF
J gene: TRBJ2-1; V gene: TRBV19; CDR3 protein: CASSINSGTGNEQFF
J gene: TRBJ2-3; V gene: TRBV2; CDR3 protein: CASRELDRATDTQYF
J gene: TRBJ2-1; V gene: TRBV4-1; CDR3 protein: CASSQVLGGGAGREQFF
J gene: TRBJ1-6; V gene: TRBV7-9; CDR3 protein: CASSSSGTGGGTLHF
J gene: TRBJ2-1; V gene: TRBV18; CDR3 protein: CASPPQRGEISYNEQFF
J gene: TRBJ2-7; V gene: TRBV2; CDR3 protein: CASSERAQNGGEQYF
J gene: TRBJ1-1; V gene: TRBV19; CDR3 protein: CASSWDRGTEAFF
J gene: TRBJ2-5; V gene: TRBV6-6; CDR3 protein: CASSKGQGVETQYF
J gene: TRBJ2-5; V gene: TRBV29-1; CDR3 protein: CSVRGQTDYGQYF
J gene: TRBJ1-5; V gene: TRBV6-5; CDR3 protein: CASRDRRFSNQPQHF
J gene: TRBJ2-3; V gene: TRBV15; CDR3 protein: CATSWRPTDTQYF
J gene: TRBJ2-5; V gene: TRBV7-2; CDR3 protein: CASSRTGDETQYF
J gene: TRBJ1-2; V gene: TRBV29-1; CDR3 protein: CSVVTTGDWNGYTF
J gene: NA; V gene: TRBV6-6; CDR3 protein: CASSYSMAGNSNEQYF
J gene: TRBJ2-1; V gene: TRBV13; CDR3 protein: CASSYQGISYNEQFF
J gene: TRBJ1-1; V gene: TRBV7-2; CDR3 protein: CASSAGQADTEAFF
J gene: TRBJ2-4; V gene: TRBV5-1; CDR3 protein: CASSLGDTRLLAKNIQYF
J gene: NA; V gene: TRBV29-1; CDR3 protein: CSVRTTSSYEQYF
J gene: TRBJ1-4; V gene: TRBV9; CDR3 protein: CASSGGQGREKLFF